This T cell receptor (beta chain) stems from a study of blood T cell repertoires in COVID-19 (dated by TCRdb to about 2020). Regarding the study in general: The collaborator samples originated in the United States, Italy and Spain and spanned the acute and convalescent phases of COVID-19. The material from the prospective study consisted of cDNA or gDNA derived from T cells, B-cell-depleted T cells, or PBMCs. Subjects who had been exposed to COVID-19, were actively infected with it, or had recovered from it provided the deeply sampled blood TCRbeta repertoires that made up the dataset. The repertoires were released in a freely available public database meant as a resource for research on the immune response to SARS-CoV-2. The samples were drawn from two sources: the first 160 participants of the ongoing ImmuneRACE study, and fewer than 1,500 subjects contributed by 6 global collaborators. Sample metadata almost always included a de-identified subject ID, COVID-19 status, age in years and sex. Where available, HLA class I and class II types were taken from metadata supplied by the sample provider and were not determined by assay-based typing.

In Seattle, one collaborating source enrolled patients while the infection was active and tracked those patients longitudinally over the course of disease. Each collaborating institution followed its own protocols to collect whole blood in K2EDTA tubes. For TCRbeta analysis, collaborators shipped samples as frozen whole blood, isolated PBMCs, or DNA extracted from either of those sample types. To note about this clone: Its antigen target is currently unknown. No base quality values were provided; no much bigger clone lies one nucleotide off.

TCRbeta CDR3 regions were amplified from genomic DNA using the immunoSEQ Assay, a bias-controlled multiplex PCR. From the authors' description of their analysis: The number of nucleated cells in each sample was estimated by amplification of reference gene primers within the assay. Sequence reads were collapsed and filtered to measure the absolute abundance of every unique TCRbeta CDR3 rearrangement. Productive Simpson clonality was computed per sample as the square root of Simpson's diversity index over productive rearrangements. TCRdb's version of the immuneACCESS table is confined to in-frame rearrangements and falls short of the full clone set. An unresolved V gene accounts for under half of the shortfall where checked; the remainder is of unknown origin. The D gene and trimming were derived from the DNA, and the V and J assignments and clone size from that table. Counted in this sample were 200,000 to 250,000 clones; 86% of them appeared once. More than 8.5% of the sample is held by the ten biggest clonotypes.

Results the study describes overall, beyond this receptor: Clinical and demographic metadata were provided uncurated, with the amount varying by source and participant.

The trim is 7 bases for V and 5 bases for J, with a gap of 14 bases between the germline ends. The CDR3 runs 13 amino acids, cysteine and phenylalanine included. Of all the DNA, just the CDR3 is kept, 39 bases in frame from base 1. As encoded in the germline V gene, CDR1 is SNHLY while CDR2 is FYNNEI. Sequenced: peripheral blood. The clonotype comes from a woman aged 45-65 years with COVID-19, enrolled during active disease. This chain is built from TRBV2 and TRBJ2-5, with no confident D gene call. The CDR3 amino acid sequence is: CASNLRQSETQYF. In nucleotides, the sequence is TGTGCCAGCAACCTTAGACAATCCGAGACCCAGTACTTC.